This T cell receptor (beta chain) was identified in a study of blood T cell repertoires in COVID-19. Study-level information: Researchers got acute and convalescent COVID-19 samples from the United States, Italy and Spain.

Note on this clone: Other DNA sequences within the sample encode an identical CDR3.

Enrolment of Seattle patients took place during active infection, and they were followed longitudinally. The repertoire was sequenced with immunoSEQ multiplex PCR; TCRdb's copy has only in-frame clones and lacks some. The sample has approximately 300,000 clones, 80% to 95% seen once. V lost 0 bases to trimming and J lost 4 bases; unmatched junction nucleotides: 2. The CDR3 length is 14 residues. Germline-derived CDR1 and CDR2 are SGHRS and YFSETQ. Sequenced sample: peripheral blood. The rearrangement joins TRBV5-1 to TRBJ2-7; 9 bases fit TRBD1. This sequence was found in a woman in her 30s with COVID-19, enrolled during active disease. The CDR3 DNA is TGCGCCAGCAGCTTGGAGGACAGGGGATACGAGCAGTACTTC. It encodes CASSLEDRGYEQYF.